The next 13 T cell receptor beta chains were all read from a single sample in a study of cytomegalovirus exposure and HLA in healthy donors. PCR primers comprised 60 Vbeta and 13 Jbeta primers. Method: immunoSEQ multiplex PCR; TCRdb's copy keeps in-frame clones and lacks some. The profile covers about 180,000 clones, with 75% to 85% appearing a single time and 6% to 7.5% taken by the ten largest. The sequenced sample was PBMCs. All receptors derive from a man aged 30-40 years in good health and CMV-seropositive.

The chain carries TRBV5-1 and TRBJ2-5; a possible D gene is TRBD2 (5 bases). The CDR3 covers 15 residues. Deletions cut 0 bases from V and 3 bases from J, with 12 bases between. The germline CDR1 and CDR2 sequences are SGHRS and YFSETQ. CDR3 residues: CASSLGTVPEETQYF. The DNA for the CDR3 is TGCGCCAGCAGCTTGGGGACTGTACCGGAAGAGACCCAGTACTTC.

The rearrangement uses TRBV27 and TRBJ2-1; the D is unclear. V lost 8 bases and J 7 bases, leaving 15 bases between the germline ends. The CDR3 has 13 amino acids. Germline V gives CDR1 MNHEY, CDR2 SMNVEV (reference sequence). CDR3: CASSVPGRNEQFF. The CDR3 DNA reads as TGTGCCAGCTCTGTTCCGGGTCGGAATGAGCAGTTCTTC.

V and J are TRBV11-2 and TRBJ2-1; 10 nucleotides align to TRBD2. Germline trimming cut 1 base from V and 8 bases from J; bases unmatched to any gene: 5. The CDR3 is 15 amino acids. CDR1 is SGHAT and CDR2 is FQNNGV in the germline V gene. In DNA form, the CDR3 reads TGTGCCAGCAGCTTAGGGGCTAGCGGGGGCTATGAGCAGTTCTTC. It yields the protein CASSLGASGGYEQFF.

This clone was picked up one time. The rearrangement uses TRBV7-2 and TRBJ2-7; TRBD1 is a possible D gene (6 bases). Looked up from germline, CDR1 is SGHTA and CDR2 is FQGNSA. Between the trimmed V and J ends, which lost 8 bases and 3 bases, there was a span of 8 bases. The CDR3 covers 11 residues. The CDR3 DNA is TGTGCCAGCGGCAGGGGCTACGAGCAGTACTTC. It yields the protein CASGRGYEQYF.

J is TRBJ2-4 and V is TRBV6-6; 9 nucleotides align to TRBD1. The CDR3 has 15 residues. Germline CDR1 reads MNHNY; CDR2 reads SVGAGI (reference sequence). Trimming removed 6 bases from V and 7 bases from J; junction bases left unmatched: 10. The CDR3 DNA reads TGTGCCAGCAGCGCCCAACGGGACAGGGCTAACATTCAGTACTTC. It codes for CASSAQRDRANIQYF.

The chain links TRBV4-1 to TRBJ1-1, with a possible D match to TRBD1 (6 bases). Germline loops: CDR1 MGHRA, CDR2 YSYEKL. CDR3 length: 15 amino acids. V was clipped by 2 bases and J by 2 bases, with 12 bases between them. The CDR3 bases are TGCGCCAGCAGCCAACGTGCAGGGGACAACACTGAAGCTTTCTTT. Protein: CASSQRAGDNTEAFF.

Details on this clone: Additional DNA sequences in this sample encode the identical CDR3. The V gene is TRBV11-3, the J gene TRBJ2-5; D gene ambiguous. CDR3 length equals 14 residues. V was pared by 0 bases and J by 3 bases, with 8 bases between. In germline, CDR1 is SGHNT, CDR2 YENEEA. Here the CDR3 reads CASSLDLREETQYF. The CDR3 DNA reads TGTGCCAGCAGCTTAGATCTCCGGGAAGAGACCCAGTACTTC.

The rearrangement uses TRBV11-2 and TRBJ2-1, with 8 nucleotides matching TRBD2. CDR1 SGHAT and CDR2 FQNNGV come from the germline V gene. The V and J ends lost 4 bases and 3 bases, in that order; junction bases with no gene match: 17. There are 19 residues in the CDR3. The CDR3 sequence: CASSSGRVGLATGYNEQFF. The CDR3 bases are TGTGCCAGCAGCTCGGGCCGGGTTGGACTAGCTACCGGCTACAATGAGCAGTTCTTC.

This clone has a handful of counts. The DNA for the CDR3 is TGCGCCAGCAGCTTGAACCGCCTAAATTCACCCCTCCACTTT. Residues: CASSLNRLNSPLHF. J is TRBJ1-6 and V is TRBV5-1; D is unresolved. The V gene's germline CDR1 is SGHRS and CDR2 YFSETQ. Trimming removed 1 base at V and 7 bases at J, with 9 bases between. The CDR3 is made up of 14 amino acids.

The J gene is TRBJ2-2, the V gene TRBV7-8, with 8 bases lining up with TRBD2. The CDR3 extends over 16 amino acids. The V segment lost 5 bases and the J segment 1 base; nucleotides outside the gene matches: 6. Per germline, CDR1 SGHVS and CDR2 FQNEAQ. CDR3 in amino acids: CASSETLAGNTGELFF. The CDR3 DNA is TGTGCCAGCAGCGAGACCCTAGCGGGGAACACCGGGGAGCTGTTTTTT.

V is TRBV9 and J is TRBJ2-3; 11 positions agree with TRBD2. From germline, CDR1 is SGDLS and CDR2 YYNGEE. V was pared by 4 bases and J by 7 bases, with 11 bases of the junction left unmatched. CDR3 length: 16 amino acids. CDR3 protein: CASSPGASGGPHTQYF. As DNA, the CDR3 is TGTGCCAGCAGCCCCGGAGCTAGCGGGGGGCCCCATACGCAGTATTTT. The full variable domain, rest sourced from reference TRBV9 and TRBJ2-3, is DSGVTQTPKHLITATGQRVTLRCSPRSGDLSVYWYQQSLDQGLQFLIQYYNGEERAKGNILERFSAQQFPDLHSELNLSSLELGDSALYFCASSPGASGGPHTQYFGPGTRLTVL.

The rearrangement uses TRBV5-5 and TRBJ2-7; D call uncertain. The germline CDR1 and CDR2 sequences are SGHKS and YYEKEE (reference sequence). CDR3 length equals 16 residues. V shed 2 bases and J shed 0 bases, with 15 bases lying between them. CDR3 protein: CASSFALAGASYEQYF. The CDR3 DNA reads as TGTGCCAGCAGCTTTGCTTTGGCAGGTGCCTCCTACGAGCAGTACTTC.

The chain combines TRBV6-6 with TRBJ2-3, with D unresolved. The CDR3 contains 15 residues. Trimming pared 0 bases from V and 3 bases from J, leaving 10 bases between. The germline V gene encodes CDR1 MNHNY and CDR2 SVGAGI (reference sequence). The CDR3 DNA is TGTGCCAGCAGTTACTCGAACGTCAGAACAGATACGCAGTATTTT. This codes for CASSYSNVRTDTQYF.